Only a few counts were recorded for the clone carrying this TCR beta chain. The data stem from a study of spatial heterogeneity in lung cancer. Described time point: blood at routine non-recurrence follow-up after resection. TCRdb reanalysed the 5' RACE reads using MiXCR and keeps one entry per CDR3 protein. The table records 20,000 to 25,000 distinct CDR3 sequences, 8.5% to 10% of them present only once. This sequence was found in a male donor with early-stage non-small cell lung cancer. The source was PBMCs, collected at follow-up.

The CDR3 region has the DNA TGCGCCAGCAGCTCGGACCGGACCTACGAGCAGTACTTC. Amino acid sequence: CASSSDRTYEQYF. The chain is built from TRBV5-1 and TRBJ2-7; D is unresolved. The CDR3 sequence is 13 residues long. Germline V CDR1 and CDR2: SGHRS, YFSETQ. The ends were cut back, 3 bases at V and 2 bases at J, with 9 bases in the middle.